This T cell receptor (beta chain) was identified during a study of blood T cell repertoires in COVID-19. Original methodology: Estimates of nucleated cell counts were drawn from the amplification of reference gene primers. Sequencing used immunoSEQ multiplex PCR; TCRdb keeps in-frame clones, though not all of them. Clonal size and the V and J genes are those of that table, whereas D and trimming came from the DNA. This table has roughly 250,000 clones, approximately 83% appearing once. Recruitment covered about 25 US areas and drew participants whose ages spanned roughly 18 to 89 years. The junction had 2 bases not matched to a gene; V was cut back by 4 bases and J by 6 bases. The CDR3 length is 12 residues.

The clonotype originates from a woman in her forties who had been exposed to COVID-19. The specimen was PBMCs or T cells enriched from blood (not recorded which). The V call is TRBV12-3 or TRBV12-4, the J call TRBJ1-2; 7 bases are a match to TRBD1. CDR3 nucleotides: TGTGCCAGCAGTTGGACAGGTGATGGCTACACCTTC. Its translation: CASSWTGDGYTF.